These 9 T cell receptor beta chains came from one sample sequenced in a study of early stage breast cancer tumors. Libraries were prepared by immunoSEQ multiplex PCR; TCRdb keeps only in-frame clonotypes and omits some of them. Here the sample spans tens of thousands of clones, 83% being singletons. What was sequenced was blood. These receptor sequences come from a person between 50 and 60 years old with breast cancer.

The CDR3 nucleotides read TGCGCCAGCAGCCAAGAGGAGGGTAATCCGCTCTACGAGCAGTACTTC. It codes for CASSQEEGNPLYEQYF. The rearrangement joins TRBV4-3 to TRBJ2-7, with D tentatively TRBD2 (6 bases). V shed 0 bases and J shed 3 bases, with 15 bases lying between them. Per the germline V gene, CDR1 is LGHNA and CDR2 is YSLEER. The length of the CDR3 is 16 residues.

Only one count was recorded for this clone. V gene TRBV25-1 combines with J gene TRBJ2-1; no firm D call. CDR1 is MGHDK and CDR2 is SYGVNS in the germline V gene. V lost 5 bases, J lost 7 bases, and 18 bases lay in between. The CDR3 loop spans 15 amino acids. CDR3 bases: TGTGCCAGCAGTCGATGGGTCTCTACTCGTAATGAGCAGTTCTTC. Translation gives CASSRWVSTRNEQFF.

V and J are TRBV7-2 and TRBJ1-3; D call uncertain. The V gene lost 6 bases and the J gene lost 10 bases, with 13 bases spanning the gap. The CDR3 consists of 12 residues. CDR1 and CDR2 (germline): SGHTA, FQGNSA. The CDR3 coding sequence is TGTGCCAGCAGACCCCCGGTGGGGACCATATATTTT. It is translated as CASRPPVGTIYF.

The gene calls are TRBV2 and TRBJ2-4; TRBD1 aligns across 9 bases. Trimming at V came to 6 bases and at J to 0 bases, leaving 12 bases not matched to a gene. Per germline, CDR1 SNHLY and CDR2 FYNNEI. The CDR3 sequence is 18 residues long. In DNA, the CDR3 is TGTGCCAGCAGAGATACCTCGGGACAGGGTCAAGCCAAAAACATTCAGTACTTC. Its translation: CASRDTSGQGQAKNIQYF.

This clone was seen a few times. The chain combines TRBV5-1 with TRBJ2-1; D call uncertain. V gave up 0 bases and J gave up 8 bases, with 3 bases separating them. The CDR3 covers 11 residues. Germline CDR1 and CDR2: SGHRS and YFSETQ. This CDR3 is CASSLDDEQFF. The CDR3 coding sequence is TGCGCCAGCAGCTTGGACGATGAGCAGTTCTTC.

The chain couples TRBV20-1 to TRBJ2-3; D call uncertain. Per the germline V gene, CDR1 is DFQATT and CDR2 is SNEGSKA (reference sequence). Trimming took 3 bases from V and 6 from J, leaving 4 bases between them. The CDR3 extends over 10 amino acids. The CDR3 region is CSARTDTQYF. CDR3 nucleotides: TGCAGTGCTAGGACCGATACGCAGTATTTT.

Only one count was recorded for this clone. The V call is TRBV9, the J call TRBJ2-7, with 8 bases matching TRBD1. CDR1 and CDR2 (germline): SGDLS, YYNGEE. This CDR3 is 16 amino acids long. The junction had 6 bases not matched to a gene; V was cut back by 0 bases and J by 1 base. CDR3 bases: TGTGCCAGCAGCGTAGGGCCACAGGGGGGTTCCTACGAGCAGTACTTC. This gives the protein CASSVGPQGGSYEQYF.

The V call is TRBV5-6, the J call TRBJ1-4; 9 bases agree with TRBD1. V trimming: 7 bases; J trimming: 4 bases; junction bases outside the gene matches: 5. There are 14 residues in the CDR3. Germline V gene data show CDR1 as SGHDT and CDR2 as YYEEEE. CDR3 in amino acids: CASGRTGDNEKLFF. CDR3 in DNA: TGTGCCAGCGGACGGACAGGGGATAATGAAAAACTGTTTTTT.

This sequence joins TRBV27 and TRBJ2-7; D may be TRBD1 (6 bases). The V and J ends lost 2 bases and 9 bases respectively, with 11 bases between them. The CDR3 length is 12 residues. Germline V CDR1 and CDR2: MNHEY, SMNVEV (reference sequence). In DNA form, the CDR3 reads TGTGCCAGCAGTTTAACAGGGACGGGGCAGTACTTC. Protein sequence: CASSLTGTGQYF.